The sequence of this T cell receptor beta chain was determined in a study of metastatic and nonmetastatic thyroid tumors. This clone was detected a few times. Its antigen remains unidentified. CDR1 and CDR2 from the germline V gene are LGHDT and YNNKEL (reference sequence). This CDR3 spans 13 amino acids. Trimming cost V 4 bases and J 11 bases, with 17 bases left between them. Study-level points and caveats: The study reportedly found significantly higher TCR beta diversity in malignant thyroid tumors than benign nodules, in blood and tumor.

Nobody among the patients had been given any treatment before thyroid surgery. TCRdb reprocessed the PCR reads using MiXCR. In the table there are some 5,000 clones, 34% of which are singletons. Sample: adjacent normal tissue. The receptor comes from a male donor with papillary thyroid cancer or a benign thyroid nodule (not recorded which). Some clones in this sample may be carry-over from other donors' samples. The chain links TRBV3-1 to TRBJ1-1; possible D gene TRBD1, 5 bases. In nucleotides, the CDR3 is TGTGCCAGCAGCCCCGGGGCGGCCGTTGGGGCTTTCTTT. This encodes CASSPGAAVGAFF.